This T cell receptor beta chain was identified in a study of human T cells and chemical hapten exposure. Using its own MiXCR run on the RACE reads, TCRdb lists one record per CDR3 protein. The table records 90,000 to 110,000 distinct CDR3 sequences, 9% to 9.5% of them present only once. Trimming cost V 4 bases and J 4 bases; bases outside gene matches: 3. Looked up from germline, CDR1 is LNHDA and CDR2 is SQIVND (reference sequence). There are 14 residues in the CDR3. As for time point: patch test 2, 6 weeks after DPC sensitization. Treatment indicated: therapeutic diphenylcyclopropenone sensitization with weekly scalp DPC. Every donor had alopecia and was 18 to 70 years old; all were suitable for DPC.

V usage is TRBV19 and J usage is TRBJ2-1; 8 nucleotides match TRBD2. The clonotype was recovered from a middle-aged woman with alopecia areata. Some clones in this sample may be carry-over from other donors' samples. Sequences were derived from whole blood, sampled in connection with sensitization to the hapten diphenylcyclopropenone (DPC). The CDR3 here is CASSSGGPYNEQFF. The CDR3 DNA follows: TGTGCCAGTAGTAGCGGGGGGCCTTACAATGAGCAGTTCTTC. The complete variable domain, with remaining parts taken from reference TRBV19 and TRBJ2-1, reads DGGITQSPKYLFRKEGQNVTLSCEQNLNHDAMYWYRQDPGQGLRLIYYSQIVNDFQKGDIAEGYSVSREKKESFPLTVTSAQKNPTAFYLCASSSGGPYNEQFFGPGTRLTVL.